This T cell receptor beta chain is from a study of blood T cell repertoires in COVID-19. Sequenced by immunoSEQ multiplex PCR; TCRdb stores in-frame clones only, minus some. Of 400,000 or so clones listed, roughly 88% were seen once; the top ten hold over 2%. The source is a woman aged 35 to 49 with acute COVID-19. Specimen: PBMCs or T cells enriched from blood (not recorded which).

The CDR3 DNA reads TGTGCCAGCAGCCCCGCAACGGGGCGGGGGAATTCACCCCTCCACTTT. Protein: CASSPATGRGNSPLHF. The chain carries TRBV7-2 and TRBJ1-6, with TRBD1 as a possible D gene (5 bases). Trimming took off 5 bases at V and 7 bases at J, with 18 bases between the two ends. This CDR3 contains 16 residues. The germline CDR1 and CDR2 sequences are SGHTA and FQGNSA.